The 14 T cell receptor beta chains reported below all come from one sample, sequenced in a study of shared clonotypes between healthy human individuals. Profiled with immunoSEQ multiplex PCR; TCRdb holds only in-frame clones, not every one. The top ten hold roughly 1.4% of the sample, which has about 1 million clones, under 80% seen once. The sequencing sample was made of memory CD4+ T cells sorted from blood. Subset of the sample: CD45RA-negative fraction. The receptors originated from a man between 18 and 29 years old in good health.

The V gene is TRBV5-6, the J gene TRBJ2-3; TRBD2 aligns across 11 bases. V was pared by 0 bases and J by 4 bases, with 4 bases of the junction left unmatched. The germline gives CDR1 SGHDT, CDR2 YYEEEE. The CDR3 spans 16 residues. This CDR3 reads CASSLGSGGAADTQYF. The CDR3 nucleotides are TGTGCCAGCAGCTTGGGTAGCGGGGGGGCTGCAGATACGCAGTATTTT.

This sequence joins TRBV28 and TRBJ2-4, with TRBD2 matching over 7 bases. The ends lost 4 bases at V and 8 bases at J; junction bases unmatched: 14. Germline assignment: CDR1 MDHEN and CDR2 SYDVKM. The length of the CDR3 is 16 residues. The CDR3 is CASSWDYLSGGDIQYF. CDR3 DNA sequence: TGTGCCAGCAGTTGGGACTATCTCTCGGGAGGTGACATTCAGTACTTC. The full variable domain, rest sourced from reference TRBV28 and TRBJ2-4, is DVKVTQSSRYLVKRTGEKVFLECVQDMDHENMFWYRQDPGLGLRLIYFSYDVKMKEKGDIPEGYSVSREKKERFSLILESASTNQTSMYLCASSWDYLSGGDIQYFGAGTRLSVL.

The rearrangement joins TRBV6-1 to TRBJ2-7; 9 positions match TRBD1. Germline V gene data show CDR1 as MNHNS and CDR2 as SASEGT. After removal of 5 bases from V and 5 bases from J, the junction contained 1 base not matched to a gene. The CDR3 contains 12 residues. The CDR3 sequence is CASSRDRDEQYF. As DNA, the CDR3 is TGTGCCAGCAGTAGGGACAGGGACGAGCAGTACTTC.

This clone was detected a few times. This sample includes further DNA sequences coding for the same CDR3. CDR3 residues: CASSYSSPGELFF. The CDR3 DNA follows: TGTGCCAGCAGTTACTCGAGTCCCGGGGAGCTGTTTTTT. This chain connects TRBV6-6 to TRBJ2-2; D call uncertain. The CDR3 is 13 amino acids. Trimming removed 0 bases from V and 6 bases from J, with 5 bases in between. Germline V gene sequence: CDR1 MNHNY, CDR2 SVGAGI (reference sequence).

The genes are TRBV9 and TRBJ2-3; 9 bases agree with TRBD1. The CDR3 consists of 15 residues. The trim removed 2 bases at V and 5 bases at J, leaving 6 bases unmatched. From germline, CDR1 is SGDLS and CDR2 YYNGEE. Here the CDR3 DNA reads TGTGCCAGCAGCGTGACAGGGGGGAACAGAGATACGCAGTATTTT. It specifies CASSVTGGNRDTQYF.

This clone was observed a few times. The rearrangement uses TRBV30 and TRBJ1-2; D not resolved. This CDR3 contains 14 residues. The ends were cut back, 1 base at V and 2 bases at J, with 11 bases in the middle. Per the germline V gene, CDR1 is GTSNPN and CDR2 is SVGIG (reference sequence). The CDR3 region has the DNA TGTGCCTGGAGTGCCTGGGCAGCCAACTATGGCTACACCTTC. Protein: CAWSAWAANYGYTF.

The V and J genes are TRBV5-1 and TRBJ2-1, with 10 bases fitting TRBD1. Germline assignment: CDR1 SGHRS and CDR2 YFSETQ. The CDR3 is 16 amino acids. The V gene end was trimmed by 4 bases and the J gene end by 8 bases; junction bases not matched to a gene: 12. In nucleotides, the CDR3 is TGCGCCAGCAGCCAGCTGAGGACAGGGGGATCCGATGAGCAGTTCTTC. Translating gives CASSQLRTGGSDEQFF.

The J gene is TRBJ1-3, the V gene TRBV10-1; D is ambiguous. V lost 10 bases and J lost 0, with 16 bases in between. The length of the CDR3 is 15 residues. CDR1 and CDR2 from the germline V gene are WNHNN and SYGVQD (reference sequence). CDR3 sequence: CANPIPGSSGNTIYF. DNA for the CDR3: TGCGCCAACCCGATCCCAGGCAGCTCTGGAAACACCATATATTTT.

The V and J genes are TRBV7-9 and TRBJ2-1, with D unresolved. The V and J ends lost 5 bases and 6 bases respectively, with 14 bases between them. Germline V gene data show CDR1 as SEHNR and CDR2 as FQNEAQ (reference sequence). The CDR3 has 14 residues. The CDR3 reads CASSRRSTSNEQFF. The CDR3 nucleotides are TGTGCCAGCAGCCGGAGATCCACCAGCAATGAGCAGTTCTTC.

Comments on this clone: Possible read error: a much larger clone is one base away. The sample carries other DNA sequences with the same CDR3. The rearrangement joins TRBV5-6 to TRBJ2-5; D gene unclear. CDR1 is SGHDT, CDR2 YYEEEE, per germline. CDR3 length equals 11 residues. The V and J ends lost 0 bases and 4 bases respectively, with 1 base between them. The CDR3 nucleotides are TGTGCCAGCAGCTTGGCAGAGACCCAGTACTTC. It specifies CASSLAETQYF.

On this clone itself: This clone may be a read error of a much larger clone one base away. The same CDR3 also results from other DNA sequences found in this sample. J is TRBJ2-7 and V is TRBV7-9; D gene uncertain. With 3 bases removed from V and 0 bases from J, the gap between germline ends came to 3 bases. CDR3 size: 12 residues. The V gene's germline CDR1 is SEHNR and CDR2 FQNEAQ (reference sequence). The CDR3 DNA is TGTGCCAGCAGCTTGGTCTCCTACGAGCAGTACTTC. This encodes CASSLVSYEQYF.

The chain employs TRBV11-1 and TRBJ1-1, with 7 bases matching TRBD1. The germline CDR1 and CDR2 sequences are SGHAT and FQDESV (reference sequence). The CDR3 runs to 14 residues. Trimming cost V 5 bases and J 5 bases; bases outside gene matches: 8. In DNA form, the CDR3 reads TGTGCCAGCAGCCGGGACAGAGGGACTACTGAAGCTTTCTTT. The encoded protein is CASSRDRGTTEAFF.

This chain links TRBV6-1 with TRBJ2-1, with 15 bases aligning to TRBD2. The junction had 10 bases not matched to a gene; V was cut back by 7 bases and J by 12 bases. CDR3 length equals 15 residues. CDR1 is MNHNS and CDR2 is SASEGT in the germline V gene. The CDR3 here is CASTPGLAGGQGQFF. CDR3 DNA: TGTGCCAGCACTCCAGGACTAGCGGGGGGGCAGGGGCAGTTCTTC.

The chain combines TRBV7-2 with TRBJ2-3; TRBD2 agrees at 11 bases. The CDR3 contains 16 residues. V shed 1 base and J 1 base; nucleotides not matched to a gene: 1. Per germline, CDR1 SGHTA and CDR2 FQGNSA. The CDR3 coding sequence is TGTGCCAGCAGCTTAGTAGCGGGAGGGGGCACAGATACGCAGTATTTT. Translation: CASSLVAGGGTDTQYF.